The 13 T cell receptor beta chains below all came from one sample that was sequenced in a study of blood T cell repertoires in COVID-19. Clones were sequenced by immunoSEQ multiplex PCR, and TCRdb holds only the in-frame ones, with some missing. The sample yields over 50,000 clones, about 86% seen once. The specimen sequenced was peripheral blood. The receptors come from a man between 65 and 85 years old with active COVID-19.

V gene TRBV7-2 combines with J gene TRBJ2-1; D not certain. Germline CDR1 is SGHTA and CDR2 is FQGNSA. The CDR3 loop spans 13 amino acids. V dropped 2 bases and J dropped 7 bases, with 9 bases sitting between them. The DNA of the CDR3 is TGTGCCAGCAGCTTAATGACTGGAAATGAGCAGTTCTTC. Translation: CASSLMTGNEQFF.

The rearrangement uses TRBV7-2 and TRBJ1-2; a weak D match, TRBD1 (6 bases). The germline V gene has CDR1 SGHTA and CDR2 FQGNSA. V lost 5 bases and J 0 bases, leaving 13 bases between the germline ends. This CDR3 has 15 amino acids. CDR3 sequence reads: CASSRGGATNYGYTF. The CDR3 DNA sequence: TGTGCCAGCAGCCGGGGGGGGGCGACTAACTATGGCTACACCTTC.

The chain uses TRBV24-1 and TRBJ2-1, with unresolved D. CDR1 and CDR2 from the germline V gene are KGHDR and SFDVKD. Trimming cost V 6 bases and J 4 bases, with 12 bases left between them. The CDR3 sequence is 14 residues long. Here the CDR3 DNA reads TGTGCCACCAGTCCGGCAGGTTCTTACAATGAGCAGTTCTTC. Its translation is CATSPAGSYNEQFF.

The gene calls are TRBV29-1 and TRBJ2-7, with 8 bases lining up with TRBD1. Germline V gene lookup returns CDR1 SQVTM and CDR2 ANQGSEA. The CDR3 totals 14 residues. Losses at the gene ends were 7 bases for V and 2 bases for J; bases not matched to a gene: 10. This CDR3 reads CSAKTRQGTYEQYF. CDR3 bases: TGCAGCGCCAAAACGAGACAGGGGACCTACGAGCAGTACTTC.

V and J are TRBV5-1 and TRBJ2-3; tentative D call: TRBD2 (6 bases). From germline, CDR1 is SGHRS and CDR2 YFSETQ. This CDR3 comprises 15 residues. Trimming shortened V by 2 bases and J by 3 bases, and 13 bases separated the two germline ends. CDR3 DNA sequence: TGCGCCAGCAGCTTTTTCGGAGGGGAAACAGATACGCAGTATTTT. Its protein is CASSFFGGETDTQYF.

This chain connects TRBV23-1 to TRBJ2-7, with TRBD2 identical over 11 bases. TRBV23-1 is noted as an ORF with a role that remains uncertain. The CDR3 extends over 17 amino acids. V was pared by 2 bases and J by 0 bases, with 6 bases of the junction left unmatched. For the CDR3, the DNA is TGCGCCAGCAGTCAACGCGGACTAGCGGGCCCCTCCTACGAGCAGTACTTC. This translates into CASSQRGLAGPSYEQYF.

This clone was seen more than once but under ten times. The CDR3 region is CAWSVSSNQPQHF. The DNA of the CDR3 is TGTGCCTGGAGTGTGAGTAGCAATCAGCCCCAGCATTTT. This sequence joins TRBV30 and TRBJ1-5; unclear D gene. Trimming pared 0 bases from V and 0 bases from J, leaving 3 bases between. Germline V gene sequence: CDR1 GTSNPN, CDR2 SVGIG (reference sequence). The CDR3 has 13 amino acids.

The V call is TRBV29-1, the J call TRBJ1-1, with 9 bases aligning to TRBD1. Germline-derived CDR1 and CDR2 are SQVTM and ANQGSEA. This CDR3 is built from 14 residues. V gave up 6 bases and J gave up 7 bases; unmatched junction bases: 12. CDR3 coding DNA: TGCAGCGTGGGGAGGGGACAGGGAGGTATTGAAGCTTTCTTT. Residues: CSVGRGQGGIEAFF.

The chain's CDR3 is CASSHGRPSYNEQFF. The DNA of the CDR3 is TGTGCCAGCAGCCATGGGAGGCCCTCCTACAATGAGCAGTTCTTC. The chain carries TRBV11-2 and TRBJ2-1, with D possibly matching TRBD2 (6 bases). V lost 5 bases to trimming and J lost 0 bases, with 11 bases between them. The germline gives CDR1 SGHAT, CDR2 FQNNGV. This CDR3 is 15 amino acids long.

The CDR3 here is CASQPTATRPNYGYTF. CDR3 DNA sequence: TGTGCCAGTCAACCAACCGCGACAAGACCTAACTATGGCTACACCTTC. V and J are TRBV19 and TRBJ1-2; D ambiguous. Germline CDR1 LNHDA, CDR2 SQIVND (reference sequence). The CDR3 length is 16 residues. The germline V and J ends were trimmed by 8 bases and 0 bases, with 19 bases remaining between them.

This clone was seen only once. V usage is TRBV14 and J usage is TRBJ1-2; unclear D gene. Trimming took 4 bases from V and 7 from J, leaving 13 bases between them. The CDR3 runs to 13 residues. CDR1 is SGHDN and CDR2 is FVKESK in the germline V gene. CDR3 bases: TGTGCCAGCAGCCGCGGAGTCGGAAGTGGCTACACCTTC. This gives the protein CASSRGVGSGYTF.

J is TRBJ2-5 and V is TRBV24-1; 11 bases are a match to TRBD1. V dropped 5 bases and J dropped 4; count of bases not matched to a gene: 8. Germline CDR1 is KGHDR and CDR2 is SFDVKD. The CDR3 sequence is 16 residues long. The DNA for the CDR3 is TGTGCCACCAGTGGACCGGGACAGGGGGTGGGAGAGACCCAGTACTTC. Protein sequence: CATSGPGQGVGETQYF.

The chain has TRBV6-6 and TRBJ2-7; D call uncertain. This CDR3 contains 14 residues. Per the germline V gene, CDR1 is MNHNY and CDR2 is SVGAGI (reference sequence). V was pared by 4 bases and J by 1 base, with 11 bases between. CDR3 in DNA: TGTGCCAGCAGTTCCCTAGTAGGATCCTACGAGCAGTACTTC. Its protein product is CASSSLVGSYEQYF.